Listed below are T cell receptor beta chains from one sample, sequenced in a study of blood T cell repertoires in COVID-19. Data came from immunoSEQ multiplex PCR; TCRdb stores just in-frame clones and leaves some out. The data contain roughly 140,000 clones, 70% to 90% of them singletons. Source material: peripheral blood. These receptors originate from a woman aged 55-69 years with COVID-19, enrolled during active disease. The CDR3 runs from the conserved cysteine through the conserved F or W. D genes are given only for firm matches. Only some rows state a clone size, as once, few, many or a class for expanded clones.

few,TRBD2,TRBJ2-1,TRBV19,TGTGCCAGTAGGGGCCTAGCGGGAGTAGTTGACAATGAGCAGTTCTTC,CASRGLAGVVDNEQFF
few,TRBD1,TRBJ1-5,TRBV7-9,TGTGCCAGCAGCCTGGACAGGGGCAATCAGCCCCAGCATTTT,CASSLDRGNQPQHF
.,.,TRBJ1-3,TRBV19,TGTGCCAGTAGTATTTCAGTCTCTGGAAACACCATATATTTT,CASSISVSGNTIYF
.,.,TRBJ1-5,TRBV18,TGTGCCAGCTCACAGGGGGGGCAGCCCCAGCATTTT,CASSQGGQPQHF
few,.,TRBJ2-7,TRBV5-5,TGTGCCAGCAGCCCCCGTAACACCTACGAGCAGTACTTC,CASSPRNTYEQYF
.,TRBD1,TRBJ1-1,TRBV19,TGTGCCAGTAGTTCTCCGGGACAGGCCACTGAAGCTTTCTTT,CASSSPGQATEAFF
once,.,TRBJ1-4,TRBV15,TGTGCCACCAGCTTCGGACAACTAGAAAAACTGTTTTTT,CATSFGQLEKLFF
.,.,TRBJ2-7,TRBV7-9,TGTGCCAGCAGCTTAGCACAGGGAGTCTCCTACGAGCAGTACTTC,CASSLAQGVSYEQYF
.,.,TRBJ2-7,TRBV19,TGTGCCAGTAGTCAAACATACCGCTCCTACGAGCAGTACTTC,CASSQTYRSYEQYF
.,.,TRBJ2-5,TRBV10-3,TGTGCCATCAGCGCGGAGGGGTTTACGGGACGGCACCAAGAGACCCAGTACTTC,CAISAEGFTGRHQETQYF
.,TRBD1,TRBJ2-1,TRBV5-1,TGCGCCAGCAGCGACTGGGACAGGGGCTACAATGAGCAGTTCTTC,CASSDWDRGYNEQFF
few,.,TRBJ1-4,TRBV21-1,TGTGCCAGCAGCACGGGACAGGGGTGGAGAGAAAAACTGTTTTTT,CASSTGQGWREKLFF
once,.,TRBJ1-2,TRBV25-1,TGTGCCAGCCTCTTAGATGACTATGGCTACACCTTC,CASLLDDYGYTF
.,.,TRBJ1-1,TRBV7-9,TGTGCCAGCAGCTTAGATTTGCGGGCGGCAGGGAACACTGAAGCTTTCTTT,CASSLDLRAAGNTEAFF
.,.,TRBJ2-7,TRBV18,TGTGCCAGCTCTTATGGGACTGGGGCCTACGAGCAGTACTTC,CASSYGTGAYEQYF
.,.,TRBJ1-1,TRBV6-5,TGTGCCAGCAGTTATACTAGGCAGACATTCGGCACTGAAGCTTTCTTT,CASSYTRQTFGTEAFF
.,TRBD1,TRBJ1-2,TRBV27,TGTGCCAGCAGCCTACAGGGGAACTATGGCTACACCTTC,CASSLQGNYGYTF
.,.,TRBJ2-3,TRBV18,TGTGCCAGCTCACCAGGGGGCAATGCAGATACGCAGTATTTT,CASSPGGNADTQYF
.,.,TRBJ1-4,TRBV5-5,TGTGCCAGCAGCTCGCCCCGACAGGCGAATGAAAAACTGTTTTTT,CASSSPRQANEKLFF
.,.,TRBJ1-6,TRBV6-5,TGTGCCAGCAGGGGAGCCTATAATTCACCCCTCCACTTT,CASRGAYNSPLHF
.,.,TRBJ2-7,TRBV7-8,TGTGCCAGCAGCTTAGATCCCGTTTCTCACGAGCAGTACTTC,CASSLDPVSHEQYF
.,.,TRBJ1-2,TRBV7-2,TGTGCCAGCAGGCTACAGGGTAGTATTTCTGGCTACACCTTC,CASRLQGSISGYTF
.,TRBD2,TRBJ2-4,TRBV5-1,TGCGCCAGCAGCACGGGGACTAGCGGGAGTATAAACATTCAGTACTTC,CASSTGTSGSINIQYF
.,.,TRBJ1-1,TRBV6-4,TGTGCCAGCAGGGATACTCGGGACACTGAAGCTTTCTTT,CASRDTRDTEAFF
.,.,TRBJ2-7,TRBV3-1/TRBV3-2,TGTGCCAGCAGCCAAGGAAGAGGAGCGAACTACCACGAGCAGTACTTC,CASSQGRGANYHEQYF
.,TRBD1,TRBJ1-2,TRBV6-5,TGTGCCAGCAGAGGACAGGGGGCGGGTAACTATGGCTACACCTTC,CASRGQGAGNYGYTF
once,TRBD1,TRBJ1-5,TRBV7-9,TGTGCCAGCAATGGACAGGGGGCAAATCAGCCCCAGCATTTT,CASNGQGANQPQHF
few,.,TRBJ1-4,TRBV7-3,TGTGCCAGCAGCTTAAGGAGTAATGAAAAACTGTTTTTT,CASSLRSNEKLFF
.,TRBD1,TRBJ1-2,TRBV10-3,TGTGCCATCAGTGGCGGACAGGCCGGAGACTATGGCTACACCTTC,CAISGGQAGDYGYTF
.,.,TRBJ1-1,TRBV19,TGTGCCAGTAGTATACGCGTGCTCTCGAACACTGAAGCTTTCTTT,CASSIRVLSNTEAFF
few,TRBD1,TRBJ2-5,TRBV7-2,TGTGCCAGCAGCCGCGGACAGGGAAGAGGAGAGACCCAGTACTTC,CASSRGQGRGETQYF
once,.,TRBJ2-7,TRBV7-7,TGTGCTAGCAGCTTAGAATGGGGGCAAAGCGAGCAGTACTTC,CASSLEWGQSEQYF
.,.,TRBJ1-4,TRBV7-6,TGTGCCAGCAGCTTCGTAGGGGGGGCTCGGGAAAAACTGTTTTTT,CASSFVGGAREKLFF
.,TRBD2,TRBJ2-2,TRBV2,TGTGCCAGCACAAGGACTAGCGGGAGGTACGGGGAGCTGTTTTTT,CASTRTSGRYGELFF
.,TRBD1,TRBJ1-5,TRBV7-9,TGTGCCAGCAGCTTAGGGGTGGGTGGACAGGGGGGCAATCAGCCCCAGCATTTT,CASSLGVGGQGGNQPQHF